This TCR beta chain was sequenced for a study of blood T cell repertoires in COVID-19. V gave up 7 bases and J gave up 4 bases; unmatched junction bases: 4. The CDR3 loop spans 13 amino acids. Germline V gene data show CDR1 as LNHDA and CDR2 as SQIVND (reference sequence). The repertoire was sequenced with immunoSEQ multiplex PCR; TCRdb's copy has only in-frame clones and lacks some. The data hold 120,000 or so clones, with more than 65% observed a single time. The source is a woman of 80 years or more with acute or convalescent COVID-19. What was sequenced was peripheral blood. The V call is TRBV19, the J call TRBJ1-3; 7 bases match TRBD1. The CDR3 region is CASIQGVGNTIYF. CDR3 in DNA: TGTGCCAGTATCCAGGGGGTCGGAAACACCATATATTTT.